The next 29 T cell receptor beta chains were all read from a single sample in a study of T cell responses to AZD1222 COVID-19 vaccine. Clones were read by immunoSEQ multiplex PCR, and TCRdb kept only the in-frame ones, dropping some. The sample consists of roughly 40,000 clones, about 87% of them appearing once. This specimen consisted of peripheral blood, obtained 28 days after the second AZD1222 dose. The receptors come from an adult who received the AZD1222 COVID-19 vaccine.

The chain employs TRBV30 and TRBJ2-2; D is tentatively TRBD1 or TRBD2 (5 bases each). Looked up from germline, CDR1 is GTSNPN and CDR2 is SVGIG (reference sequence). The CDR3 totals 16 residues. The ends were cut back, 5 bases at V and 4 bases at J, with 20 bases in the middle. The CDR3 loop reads CAWSGGWGRTTGELFF. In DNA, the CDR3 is TGTGCCTGGTCCGGTGGGTGGGGACGGACCACCGGGGAGCTGTTTTTT.

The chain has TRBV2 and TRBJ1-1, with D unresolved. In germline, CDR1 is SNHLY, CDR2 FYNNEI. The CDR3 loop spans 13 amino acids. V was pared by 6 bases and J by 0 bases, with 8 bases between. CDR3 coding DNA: TGTGCCAGCAGAACAGACATGAACACTGAAGCTTTCTTT. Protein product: CASRTDMNTEAFF.

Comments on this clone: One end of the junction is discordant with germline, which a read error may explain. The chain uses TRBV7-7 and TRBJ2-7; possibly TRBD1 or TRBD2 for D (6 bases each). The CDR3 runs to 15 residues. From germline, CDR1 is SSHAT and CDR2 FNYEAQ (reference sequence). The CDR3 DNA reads TGTGCTAGCAGCCCGGGGGCCGTCGGATCCTACGAGCAGTACTTC. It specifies CASSPGAVGSYEQYF.

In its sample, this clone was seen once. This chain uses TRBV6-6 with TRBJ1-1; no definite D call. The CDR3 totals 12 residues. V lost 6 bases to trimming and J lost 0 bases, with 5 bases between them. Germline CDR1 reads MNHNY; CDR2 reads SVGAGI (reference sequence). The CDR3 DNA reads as TGTGCCAGCAGGGTTTTGAACACTGAAGCTTTCTTT. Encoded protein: CASRVLNTEAFF.

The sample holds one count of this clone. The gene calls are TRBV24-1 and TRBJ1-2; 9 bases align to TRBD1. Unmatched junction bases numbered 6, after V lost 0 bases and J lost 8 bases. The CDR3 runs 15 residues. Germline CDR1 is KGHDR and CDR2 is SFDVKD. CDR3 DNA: TGTGCCACCAGTGATTTGCAACAGGGGGCGGGAGGCTACACCTTC. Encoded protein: CATSDLQQGAGGYTF.

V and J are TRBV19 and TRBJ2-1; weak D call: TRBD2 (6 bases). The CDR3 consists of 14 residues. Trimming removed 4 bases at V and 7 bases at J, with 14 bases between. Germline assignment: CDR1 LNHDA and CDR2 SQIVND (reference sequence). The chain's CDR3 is CASSKPGTYNEQFF. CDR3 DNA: TGTGCCAGTAGTAAACCAGGGACTTATAATGAGCAGTTCTTC.

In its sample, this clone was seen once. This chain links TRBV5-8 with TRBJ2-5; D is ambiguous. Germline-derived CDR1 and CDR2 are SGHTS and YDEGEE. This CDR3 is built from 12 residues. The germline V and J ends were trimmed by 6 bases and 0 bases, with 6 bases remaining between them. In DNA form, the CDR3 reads TGTGCCAGCAACTACTACCAAGAGACCCAGTACTTC. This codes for CASNYYQETQYF.

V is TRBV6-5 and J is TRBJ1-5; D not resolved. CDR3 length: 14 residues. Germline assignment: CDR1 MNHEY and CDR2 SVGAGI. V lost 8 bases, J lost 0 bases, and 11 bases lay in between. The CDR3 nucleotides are TGTGCCAGCCAGGCACAGTATAGCAATCAGCCCCAGCATTTT. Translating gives CASQAQYSNQPQHF.

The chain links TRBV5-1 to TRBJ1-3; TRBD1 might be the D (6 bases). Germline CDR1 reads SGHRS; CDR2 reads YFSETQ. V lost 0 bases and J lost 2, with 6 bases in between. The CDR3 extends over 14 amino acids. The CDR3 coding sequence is TGCGCCAGCAGCTTGGGGACAGCTGGAAACACCATATATTTT. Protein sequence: CASSLGTAGNTIYF.

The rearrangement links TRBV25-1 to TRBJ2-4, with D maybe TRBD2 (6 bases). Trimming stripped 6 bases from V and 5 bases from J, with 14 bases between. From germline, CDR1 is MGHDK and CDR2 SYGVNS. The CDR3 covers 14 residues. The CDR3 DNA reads TGTGCCAGCAGGGATCAGGGACTTGAAAACATTCAGTACTTC. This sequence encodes CASRDQGLENIQYF.

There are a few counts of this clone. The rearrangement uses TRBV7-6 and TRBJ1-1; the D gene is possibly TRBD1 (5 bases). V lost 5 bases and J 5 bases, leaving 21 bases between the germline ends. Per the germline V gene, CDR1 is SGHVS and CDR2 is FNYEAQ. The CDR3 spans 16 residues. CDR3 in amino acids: CASSAGTVQTGTEAFF. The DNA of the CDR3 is TGTGCCAGCAGCGCAGGGACGGTCCAGACCGGGACTGAAGCTTTCTTT.

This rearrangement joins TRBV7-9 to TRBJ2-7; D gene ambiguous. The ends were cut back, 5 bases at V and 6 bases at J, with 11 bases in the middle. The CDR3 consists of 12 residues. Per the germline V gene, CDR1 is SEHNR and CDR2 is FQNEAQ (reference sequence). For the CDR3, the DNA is TGTGCCAGCAGCCCGGACCTCGGCGAGCAGTACTTC. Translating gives CASSPDLGEQYF.

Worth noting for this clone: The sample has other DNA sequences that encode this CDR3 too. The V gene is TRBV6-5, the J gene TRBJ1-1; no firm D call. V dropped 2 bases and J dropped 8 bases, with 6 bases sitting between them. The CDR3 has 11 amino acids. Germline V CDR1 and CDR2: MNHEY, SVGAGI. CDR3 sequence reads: CASSYAGEAFF. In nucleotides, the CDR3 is TGTGCCAGCAGTTACGCGGGAGAAGCTTTCTTT.

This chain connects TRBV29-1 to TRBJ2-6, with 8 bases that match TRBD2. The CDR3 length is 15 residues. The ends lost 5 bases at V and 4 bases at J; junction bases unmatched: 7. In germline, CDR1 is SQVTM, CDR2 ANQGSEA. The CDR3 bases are TGCAGCGTTTACGGGGGGGCTTCCGGGGCCAACGTCCTGACTTTC. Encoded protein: CSVYGGASGANVLTF.

CDR3 in amino acids: CASSLDTDTQYF. CDR3 coding DNA: TGTGCCAGCAGCTTAGACACAGATACGCAGTATTTT. The chain is built from TRBV7-2 and TRBJ2-3; D is unclear. V was clipped by 1 base and J by 2 bases, with 1 base between them. The germline V gene encodes CDR1 SGHTA and CDR2 FQGNSA. The CDR3 runs to 12 residues. The whole variable domain, remainder taken from reference TRBV7-2 and TRBJ2-3, is GAGVSQSPSNKVTEKGKDVELRCDPISGHTALYWYRQSLGQGLEFLIYFQGNSAPDKSGLPSDRFSAERTGGSVSTLTIQRTQQEDSAVYLCASSLDTDTQYFGPGTRLTVL.

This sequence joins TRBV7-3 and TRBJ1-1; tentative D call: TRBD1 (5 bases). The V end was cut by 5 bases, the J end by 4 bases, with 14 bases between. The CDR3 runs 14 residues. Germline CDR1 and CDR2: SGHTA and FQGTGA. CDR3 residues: CASSGKAGATEAFF. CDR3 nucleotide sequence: TGTGCCAGCAGCGGGAAGGCCGGGGCCACTGAAGCTTTCTTT.

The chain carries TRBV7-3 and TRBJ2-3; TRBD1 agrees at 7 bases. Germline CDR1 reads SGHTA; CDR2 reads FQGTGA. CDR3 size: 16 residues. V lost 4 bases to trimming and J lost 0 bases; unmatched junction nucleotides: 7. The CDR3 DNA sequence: TGTGCCAGCAGCTCCTCGGGACAGACTAGCACAGATACGCAGTATTTT. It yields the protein CASSSSGQTSTDTQYF.

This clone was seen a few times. The CDR3 nucleotides are TGTGCTAGCCAATTAGGGACAGGGATGACTGAAGCTTTCTTT. It translates to CASQLGTGMTEAFF. The gene calls are TRBV12-5 and TRBJ1-1; 9 bases align to TRBD1. The CDR3 extends over 14 amino acids. The V gene's germline CDR1 is LGHNT and CDR2 FRNRAP. V was clipped by 9 bases and J by 5 bases; unmatched bases: 10.

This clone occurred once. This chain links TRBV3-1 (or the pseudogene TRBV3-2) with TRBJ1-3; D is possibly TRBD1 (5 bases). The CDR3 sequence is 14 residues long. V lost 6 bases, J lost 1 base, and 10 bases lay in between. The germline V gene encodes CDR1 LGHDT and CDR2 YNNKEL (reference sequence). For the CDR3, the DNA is TGTGCCAGCAGTGCAGGACATTCTGGAAACACCATATATTTT. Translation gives CASSAGHSGNTIYF.

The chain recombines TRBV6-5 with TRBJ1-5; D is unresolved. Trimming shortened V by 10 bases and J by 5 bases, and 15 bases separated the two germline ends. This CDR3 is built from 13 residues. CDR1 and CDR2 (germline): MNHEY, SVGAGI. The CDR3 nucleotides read TGTGCCACCATGGACGGAAGCTATCAGCCCCAGCATTTT. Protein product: CATMDGSYQPQHF.

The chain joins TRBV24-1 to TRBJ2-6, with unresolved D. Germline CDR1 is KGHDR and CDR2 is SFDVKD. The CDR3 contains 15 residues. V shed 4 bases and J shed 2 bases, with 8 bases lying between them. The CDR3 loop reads CATSDPGAGANVLTF. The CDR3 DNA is TGTGCCACCAGTGACCCAGGTGCTGGGGCCAACGTCCTGACTTTC.

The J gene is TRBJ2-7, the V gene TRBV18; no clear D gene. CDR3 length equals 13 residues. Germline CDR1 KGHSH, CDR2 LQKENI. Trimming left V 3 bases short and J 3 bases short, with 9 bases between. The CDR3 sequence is CASSPSEDYEQYF. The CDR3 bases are TGTGCCAGCTCACCGAGCGAAGACTACGAGCAGTACTTC.

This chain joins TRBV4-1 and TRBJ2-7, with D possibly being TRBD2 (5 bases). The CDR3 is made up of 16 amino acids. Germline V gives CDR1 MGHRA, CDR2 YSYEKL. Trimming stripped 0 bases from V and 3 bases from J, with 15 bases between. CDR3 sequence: CASSQDKVSRDYEQYF. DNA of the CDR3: TGCGCCAGCAGCCAAGATAAAGTTAGCCGGGACTACGAGCAGTACTTC.

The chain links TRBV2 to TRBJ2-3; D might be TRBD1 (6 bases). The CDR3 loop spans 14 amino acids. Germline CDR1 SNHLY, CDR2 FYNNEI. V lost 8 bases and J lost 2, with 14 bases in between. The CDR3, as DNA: TGTGCCAGCGCCAGGGGAGCCCTCACAGATACGCAGTATTTT. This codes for CASARGALTDTQYF.

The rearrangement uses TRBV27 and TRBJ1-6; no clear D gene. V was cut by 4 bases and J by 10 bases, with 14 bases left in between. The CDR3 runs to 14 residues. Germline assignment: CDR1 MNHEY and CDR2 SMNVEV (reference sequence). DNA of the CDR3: TGTGCCAGCAGTTCGCGCGGATCGGGCTCACCCCTCCACTTT. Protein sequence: CASSSRGSGSPLHF.

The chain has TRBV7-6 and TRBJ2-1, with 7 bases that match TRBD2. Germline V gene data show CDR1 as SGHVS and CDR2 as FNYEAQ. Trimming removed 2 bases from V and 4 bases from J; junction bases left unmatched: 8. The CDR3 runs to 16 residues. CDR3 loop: CASSLMASGSYNEQFF. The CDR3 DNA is TGTGCCAGCAGCTTAATGGCTAGCGGCAGTTACAATGAGCAGTTCTTC.

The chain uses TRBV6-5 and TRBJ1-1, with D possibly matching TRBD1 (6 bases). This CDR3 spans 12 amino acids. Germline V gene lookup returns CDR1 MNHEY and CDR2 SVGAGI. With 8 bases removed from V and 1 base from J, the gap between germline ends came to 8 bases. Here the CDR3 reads CASVQGNTEAFF. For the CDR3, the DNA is TGTGCCAGCGTACAGGGGAACACTGAAGCTTTCTTT.

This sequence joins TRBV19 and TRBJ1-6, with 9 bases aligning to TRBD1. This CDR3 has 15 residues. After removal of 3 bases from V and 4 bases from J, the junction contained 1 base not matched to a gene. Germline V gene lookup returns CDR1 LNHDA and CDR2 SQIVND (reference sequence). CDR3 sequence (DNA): TGTGCCAGTAGTATGGGACAGGGTTATAATTCACCCCTCCACTTT. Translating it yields CASSMGQGYNSPLHF.

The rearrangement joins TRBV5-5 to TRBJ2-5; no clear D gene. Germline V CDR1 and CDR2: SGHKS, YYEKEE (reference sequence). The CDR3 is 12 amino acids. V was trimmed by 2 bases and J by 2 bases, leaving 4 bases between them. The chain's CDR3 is CASSFAQETQYF. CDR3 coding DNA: TGTGCCAGCAGCTTCGCACAAGAGACCCAGTACTTC.